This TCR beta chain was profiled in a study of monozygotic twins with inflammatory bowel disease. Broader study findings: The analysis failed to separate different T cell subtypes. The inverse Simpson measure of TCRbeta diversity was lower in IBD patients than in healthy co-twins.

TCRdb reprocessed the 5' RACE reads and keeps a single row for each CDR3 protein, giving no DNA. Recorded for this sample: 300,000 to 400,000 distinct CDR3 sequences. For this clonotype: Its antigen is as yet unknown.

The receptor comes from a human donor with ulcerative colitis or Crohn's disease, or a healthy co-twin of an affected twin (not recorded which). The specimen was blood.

CDR3 protein: CASSLTGDGNTEAFF. This chain joins TRBV5-4 and TRBJ1-1; lacking DNA, the TRBD1 call made by TCRdb goes unchecked. Germline CDR1 and CDR2: SGHNT and YYREEE (reference sequence). The CDR3 covers 15 residues.